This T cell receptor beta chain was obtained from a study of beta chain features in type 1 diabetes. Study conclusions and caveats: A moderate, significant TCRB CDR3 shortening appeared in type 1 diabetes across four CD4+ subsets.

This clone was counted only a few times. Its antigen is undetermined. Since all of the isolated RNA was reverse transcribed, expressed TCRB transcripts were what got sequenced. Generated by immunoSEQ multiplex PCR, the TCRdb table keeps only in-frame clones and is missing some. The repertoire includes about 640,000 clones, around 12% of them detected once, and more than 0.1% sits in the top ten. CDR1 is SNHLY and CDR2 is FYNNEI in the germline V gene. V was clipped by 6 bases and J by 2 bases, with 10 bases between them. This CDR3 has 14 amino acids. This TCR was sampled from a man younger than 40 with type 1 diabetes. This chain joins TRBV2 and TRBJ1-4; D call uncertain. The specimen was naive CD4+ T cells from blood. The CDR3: CASSGPGTNEKLFF. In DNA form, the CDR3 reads TGTGCCAGCAGCGGACCCGGGACTAATGAAAAACTGTTTTTT. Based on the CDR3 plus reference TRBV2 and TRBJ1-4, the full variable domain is EPEVTQTPSHQVTQMGQEVILRCVPISNHLYFYWYRQILGQKVEFLVSFYNNEISEKSEIFDDQFSVERPDGSNFTLKIRSTKLEDSAMYFCASSGPGTNEKLFFGSGTQLSVL.